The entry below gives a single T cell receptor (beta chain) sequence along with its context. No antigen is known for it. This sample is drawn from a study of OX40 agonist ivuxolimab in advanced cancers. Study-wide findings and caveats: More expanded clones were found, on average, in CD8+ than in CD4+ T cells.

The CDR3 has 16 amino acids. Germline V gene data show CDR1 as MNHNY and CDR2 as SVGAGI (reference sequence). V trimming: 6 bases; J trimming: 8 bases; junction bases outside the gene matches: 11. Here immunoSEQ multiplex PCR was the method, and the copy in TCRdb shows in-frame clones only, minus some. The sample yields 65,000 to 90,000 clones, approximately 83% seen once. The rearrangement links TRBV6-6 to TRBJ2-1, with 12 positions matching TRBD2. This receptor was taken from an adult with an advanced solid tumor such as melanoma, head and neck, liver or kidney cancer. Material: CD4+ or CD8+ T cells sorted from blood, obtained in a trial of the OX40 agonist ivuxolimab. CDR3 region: CASRRGTSGYHYEQFF. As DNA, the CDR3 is TGTGCCAGCAGACGAGGGACTAGCGGGTACCACTATGAGCAGTTCTTC.